A single sample gave rise to the 6 T cell receptor beta chains below, sequenced in a study of neoadjuvant anti-PD-1 for oral cavity cancer. Noted time point: after neoadjuvant nivolumab, at surgical resection. Repertoires were generated with immunoSEQ multiplex PCR, while TCRdb's copy carries only in-frame clones and drops some. The sample includes over 11,000 clones, roughly 74% of them seen just once. Sequencing used PBMCs, obtained after nivolumab (anti-PD-1) treatment. These receptors all come from a person aged 40 to 85 with oral cavity squamous cell carcinoma.

The rearrangement links TRBV28 to TRBJ1-2; 9 bases line up with TRBD1. The CDR3 is 16 residues long. V shed 1 base, J shed 4 bases, and the junction held 7 bases outside the gene matches. Germline loops: CDR1 MDHEN, CDR2 SYDVKM. The CDR3 reads CASSLFWGTGSYGYTF. In nucleotides, the CDR3 is TGTGCCAGCAGTTTATTTTGGGGGACAGGGTCCTATGGCTACACCTTC.

V is TRBV6-5 and J is TRBJ1-2; a weak D match, TRBD1 (5 bases). Germline lookup yields CDR1 MNHEY and CDR2 SVGAGI. The CDR3 loop spans 15 amino acids. The ends were cut back, 5 bases at V and 5 bases at J, with 18 bases in the middle. CDR3 in amino acids: CASSPKPAGGYGYTF. CDR3 nucleotides: TGTGCCAGCAGTCCTAAGCCCGCCGGGGGATATGGCTACACCTTC.

This chain links TRBV19 with TRBJ2-1; perhaps TRBD2 as D (6 bases). CDR3 length: 13 residues. V lost 7 bases and J lost 9, with 16 bases in between. Germline CDR1 LNHDA, CDR2 SQIVND (reference sequence). The chain's CDR3 is CASMKTGAPEQFF. The CDR3 coding sequence is TGTGCCAGTATGAAAACGGGAGCCCCTGAGCAGTTCTTC.

The chain couples TRBV2 to TRBJ1-5; the match to TRBD1 covers 7 bases. J lost 7 bases, V lost 5 bases, and 5 bases had no gene match. CDR1 and CDR2 (germline): SNHLY, FYNNEI. This CDR3 region has 13 residues. The CDR3 reads CASSRQGPQPQHF. CDR3 DNA: TGTGCCAGCAGTAGACAGGGCCCCCAGCCCCAGCATTTT.

The chain carries TRBV4-1 and TRBJ2-1; D perhaps matches TRBD1 (7 bases). This CDR3 has 15 amino acids. Trimming cost V 6 bases and J 6 bases, with 18 bases left between them. Germline assignment: CDR1 MGHRA and CDR2 YSYEKL. In DNA form, the CDR3 reads TGCGCCAGCAGTCCGACAGGGAGGTTCGGCAATGAGCAGTTCTTC. Its protein product is CASSPTGRFGNEQFF.

V and J are TRBV5-1 and TRBJ2-4; 14 nucleotides line up with TRBD2. The CDR3 is 18 residues long. Germline CDR1 SGHRS, CDR2 YFSETQ. V gave up 4 bases and J gave up 1 base; unmatched junction bases: 7. The DNA for the CDR3 is TGCGCCAGCAGCCTACTGACTAGCGGGGGGGCGGCCAAAAACATTCAGTACTTC. Translating gives CASSLLTSGGAAKNIQYF. The complete variable domain, with remaining parts taken from reference TRBV5-1 and TRBJ2-4, reads KAGVTQTPRYLIKTRGQQVTLSCSPISGHRSVSWYQQTPGQGLQFLFEYFSETQRNKGNFPGRFSGRQFSNSRSEMNVSTLELGDSALYLCASSLLTSGGAAKNIQYFGAGTRLSVL.